The clone carrying this TCR beta chain was counted only a few times. The CDR3 has 16 amino acids. Looked up from germline, CDR1 is SNHLY and CDR2 is FYNNEI. Trimming took 3 bases from V and 0 from J, leaving 14 bases between them. These data originate in a study of blood T cell repertoires in COVID-19. Study in general: T cells, B-cell-depleted T cells, or PBMCs provided the cDNA or gDNA that served as material.

Libraries were prepared by immunoSEQ multiplex PCR; TCRdb keeps only in-frame clonotypes and omits some of them. Of about 240,000 clones in the sample, around four fifths were seen once. This chain joins TRBV2 and TRBJ1-1; a weak D match, TRBD1 (5 bases). What was sequenced was peripheral blood. The TCR originated in a woman over 75 with COVID-19, enrolled during active disease. The CDR3 DNA reads as TGTGCCAGCAGTGATGGTCCCCAGGGCTTGAACACTGAAGCTTTCTTT. This gives the protein CASSDGPQGLNTEAFF.